These 13 T cell receptor beta chains were all obtained from the same sample, sequenced in a study of blood T cells in healthy people across ages. A sample-barcoded 5' primer and a J-beta primer mix were used in a second PCR of about 7 to 11 cycles. TCRdb reprocessed the 5' RACE reads with MiXCR, giving one entry per CDR3 protein. The sample carries 600,000 to 650,000 distinct CDR3 sequences, under 70% recorded once. Sequenced: blood. These receptors were collected from a man between 60 and 75 years old in good health.

The table lists this clonotype with a few counts. This chain links TRBV25-1 with TRBJ1-2; a possible D gene is TRBD1 (5 bases). Germline loops: CDR1 MGHDK, CDR2 SYGVNS. Trimming cost V 8 bases and J 4 bases, with 14 bases left between them. The CDR3 has 13 amino acids. The CDR3 nucleotides are TGTGCCAGCGGCTCAGGGCTCTCCTATGGCTACACCTTC. Translation: CASGSGLSYGYTF.

This clonotype showed up just once. V is TRBV3-1 and J is TRBJ2-3, with D possibly matching TRBD2 (6 bases). The CDR3 is 18 amino acids. Germline loops: CDR1 LGHDT, CDR2 YNNKEL (reference sequence). Trimming removed 1 base at V and 4 bases at J, with 21 bases between. CDR3 DNA: TGTGCCAGCAGCCAAGGAGTTTTTAGCGGCGCTACTCCAGATACGCAGTATTTT. Protein product: CASSQGVFSGATPDTQYF.

This clonotype has ten or more counts. J is TRBJ1-1 and V is TRBV6-4; D uncertain. The ends were cut back, 6 bases at V and 0 bases at J, with 8 bases in the middle. CDR3 length equals 13 residues. Germline CDR1 MRHNA, CDR2 SNTAGT. The CDR3 bases are TGTGCCAGCAGCTCCGAGATGAACACTGAAGCTTTCTTT. It translates to CASSSEMNTEAFF.

The chain is built from TRBV7-2 and TRBJ2-5; maybe TRBD2 (6 bases). V lost 5 bases and J 1 base, leaving 11 bases between the germline ends. The CDR3 extends over 14 amino acids. Per the germline V gene, CDR1 is SGHTA and CDR2 is FQGNSA. The CDR3 sequence: CASSKGLAQETQYF. The DNA for the CDR3 is TGTGCCAGCAGCAAGGGACTCGCCCAAGAGACCCAGTACTTC.

Regarding this clonotype: This may be a read error: a much more frequent sequence differs by one nucleotide. This chain links TRBV12-3 or TRBV12-4 with TRBJ1-1; the D is unclear. There are 12 residues in the CDR3. Trimming stripped 7 bases from V and 6 bases from J, with 12 bases between. CDR3 sequence: CASNFVLSEAFF. The CDR3 nucleotides read TGTGCCAGCAATTTCGTGTTGTCTGAAGCTTTCTTT.

The chain employs TRBV18 and TRBJ2-1; either TRBD1 or TRBD2 may fit D (6 bases each). Gene TRBJ2-7 matches the end of the DNA better, so the J call may be wrong. Germline V gene sequence: CDR1 KGHSH, CDR2 LQKENI. This CDR3 region has 17 residues. CDR3 nucleotides: TGTGCCAGCGAGCCCTTGGGAGGACAGAGCTCCTACAATGAGCAGTACTTC. Translation: CASEPLGGQSSYNEQYF.

The chain combines TRBV3-1 with TRBJ1-2; no clear D. Trimming took off 5 bases at V and 8 bases at J, with 12 bases between the two ends. CDR3 size: 12 residues. Per the germline V gene, CDR1 is LGHDT and CDR2 is YNNKEL (reference sequence). The CDR3 region is CASSAYTYGYTF. The CDR3 bases are TGTGCCAGCAGCGCCTACACTTACGGCTACACCTTC.

This clonotype occurred a few times. V usage is TRBV5-1 and J usage is TRBJ2-1, with 8 bases lining up with TRBD1. The CDR3 extends over 16 amino acids. J lost 2 bases, V lost 4 bases, and 8 bases had no gene match. CDR1 is SGHRS, CDR2 YFSETQ, per germline. CDR3 coding DNA: TGCGCCAGCAGCCGCGGACAGGGCCTAACCTACAATGAGCAGTTCTTC. Amino acids: CASSRGQGLTYNEQFF.

The chain carries TRBV7-2 and TRBJ2-1; TRBD2 agrees at 12 bases. The germline gives CDR1 SGHTA, CDR2 FQGNSA. V shed 1 base, J shed 8 bases, and the junction held 9 bases outside the gene matches. This CDR3 is built from 17 residues. CDR3: CASSLGPSGGAVDEQFF. The DNA of the CDR3 is TGTGCCAGCAGCTTAGGACCTAGCGGGGGGGCCGTAGATGAGCAGTTCTTC.

V usage is TRBV7-9 and J usage is TRBJ1-2; D perhaps matches TRBD1 (6 bases). In germline, CDR1 is SEHNR, CDR2 FQNEAQ (reference sequence). V was cut by 3 bases and J by 4 bases, with 12 bases left in between. The CDR3 length is 14 residues. The CDR3 spells CASSFGGTSYGYTF. As DNA, the CDR3 is TGTGCCAGCAGCTTCGGAGGGACATCCTATGGCTACACCTTC.

The chain carries TRBV2 and TRBJ2-3; D is unresolved. The V and J ends lost 6 bases and 2 bases respectively, with 12 bases between them. The germline V gene encodes CDR1 SNHLY and CDR2 FYNNEI. The CDR3 loop spans 14 amino acids. The CDR3 spells CASRNGDVTDTQYF. CDR3 sequence (DNA): TGTGCCAGCAGGAATGGGGATGTCACAGATACGCAGTATTTT.

As regards this clonotype: The junction and the germline gene differ at one end; a read error may be behind it. The chain combines TRBV29-1 with TRBJ2-1, with 10 bases lining up with TRBD1. The CDR3 is 13 residues long. The germline gives CDR1 SQVTM, CDR2 ANQGSEA. The CDR3 protein is CSARTGGNNERFF. The CDR3 DNA sequence: TGCAGCGCTCGGACAGGGGGTAACAATGAGCGGTTCTTC.

The CDR3 spells CASSEAYSGSSYNEQFF. The CDR3 DNA is TGCGCCAGCAGCGAAGCCTATAGCGGGAGCTCCTACAATGAGCAGTTCTTC. The rearrangement uses TRBV5-1 and TRBJ2-1; 9 bases match TRBD2. Looked up from germline, CDR1 is SGHRS and CDR2 is YFSETQ. The CDR3 loop spans 17 amino acids. The J segment lost 0 bases and the V segment lost 4 bases, leaving 8 bases of the junction unmatched.